Listed below are T cell receptor beta chains from one sample, sequenced in a study of blood T cell repertoires in COVID-19. Measured with immunoSEQ multiplex PCR; TCRdb has only the in-frame clones, and not every one. The sample holds 150,000 to 180,000 clones, just under 85% seen once. Sequences were obtained from peripheral blood. Every receptor here comes from a woman aged 60-75 years with acute or convalescent COVID-19. CDR3s include the opening cysteine and the closing phenylalanine or tryptophan. A D gene is named only where the DNA matches it firmly. Clone size, where shown, is once, few, many, or a class for clones that have expanded.

j_gene: TRBJ1-1; v_gene: TRBV29-1; d_gene: TRBD1; abundance: -; CDR3nt: TGCAGCGTCAGTGACAGGGGGGGAACGAACACTGAAGCTTTCTTT; CDR3aa: CSVSDRGGTNTEAFF
j_gene: TRBJ2-1; v_gene: TRBV2; d_gene: -; abundance: -; CDR3nt: TGTGCCAGCAGTGTAGAGGAGCCGTACAATGAGCAGTTCTTC; CDR3aa: CASSVEEPYNEQFF
j_gene: TRBJ2-7; v_gene: TRBV18; d_gene: TRBD1; abundance: few; CDR3nt: TGTGCCAGCTCACCGACTACAGGGGGCCGATACGAGCAGTACTTC; CDR3aa: CASSPTTGGRYEQYF
j_gene: TRBJ2-2; v_gene: TRBV10-1; d_gene: -; abundance: -; CDR3nt: TGCGCCAGCAGTTTAGGGGTCCCCGGGGAGCTGTTTTTT; CDR3aa: CASSLGVPGELFF
j_gene: TRBJ1-6; v_gene: TRBV5-4; d_gene: TRBD1; abundance: few; CDR3nt: TGTGCCAGCAGCCGTGTAACAGGGGGCACTTCCTATAATTCACCCCTCCACTTT; CDR3aa: CASSRVTGGTSYNSPLHF
j_gene: TRBJ1-1; v_gene: TRBV5-1; d_gene: TRBD1; abundance: once; CDR3nt: TGCGCCAGCGGAGGGACAGGGGGCGAAAGTGGGAGGAACACTGAAGCTTTCTTT; CDR3aa: CASGGTGGESGRNTEAFF
j_gene: TRBJ1-4; v_gene: TRBV5-1; d_gene: TRBD1; abundance: few; CDR3nt: TGCGCCAGCAACCCCGGACAGGGCTTTAATGAAAAACTGTTTTTT; CDR3aa: CASNPGQGFNEKLFF
j_gene: TRBJ1-5; v_gene: TRBV28; d_gene: TRBD1; abundance: -; CDR3nt: TGTGCCAGCTCGGACAGGGTGGTTTATCAGCCCCAGCATTTT; CDR3aa: CASSDRVVYQPQHF
j_gene: TRBJ2-1; v_gene: TRBV14; d_gene: -; abundance: -; CDR3nt: TGTGCCAGCAGCCCTCAGGGCTATGAGCAGTTCTTC; CDR3aa: CASSPQGYEQFF
j_gene: TRBJ2-3; v_gene: TRBV19; d_gene: -; abundance: -; CDR3nt: TGTGCCAGTAGTATTGCGGGTACAGATACGCAGTATTTT; CDR3aa: CASSIAGTDTQYF
j_gene: TRBJ1-4; v_gene: TRBV9; d_gene: -; abundance: -; CDR3nt: TGTGCCAGCAGCGCCCTGACTCCAAGGGGTAATGAAAAACTGTTTTTT; CDR3aa: CASSALTPRGNEKLFF
j_gene: TRBJ1-5; v_gene: TRBV18; d_gene: -; abundance: -; CDR3nt: TGTGCCAGCTCACGGGACATTAGCAATCAGCCCCAGCATTTT; CDR3aa: CASSRDISNQPQHF
j_gene: TRBJ1-2; v_gene: TRBV5-6; d_gene: TRBD1; abundance: few; CDR3nt: TGTGCCAGCACCTCTCCGGAGACAGGGATCTATGGCTACACCTTC; CDR3aa: CASTSPETGIYGYTF
j_gene: TRBJ2-7; v_gene: TRBV27; d_gene: -; abundance: few; CDR3nt: TGTGCCAGCAGACTGGGACTCTATTCCTACGAGCAGTACTTC; CDR3aa: CASRLGLYSYEQYF